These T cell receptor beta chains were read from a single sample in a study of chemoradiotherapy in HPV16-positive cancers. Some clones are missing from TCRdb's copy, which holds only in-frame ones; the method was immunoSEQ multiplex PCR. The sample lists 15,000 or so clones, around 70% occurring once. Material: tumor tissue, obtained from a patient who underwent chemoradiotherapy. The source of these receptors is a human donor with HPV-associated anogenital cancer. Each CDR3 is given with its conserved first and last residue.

CSVQGGRGVDEQFF | 14 | TRBJ2-1 | TRBV29-1
CASSPIISSGNTIYF | 15 | TRBJ1-3 | TRBV6-5
CASSPRTSGMGALYNEQFF | 19 | TRBJ2-1 | TRBV5-1
CASSQSGTGIEKLFF | 15 | TRBJ1-4 | TRBV25-1
CASSETGLPSSYEQYF | 16 | TRBJ2-7 | TRBV10-2
CASSVRPVEGGYTF | 14 | TRBJ1-2 | TRBV9
CASSLEWGAGEKLFF | 15 | TRBJ1-4 | TRBV7-6
CASNPDSYTEAFF | 13 | TRBJ1-1 | TRBV2
CASSFRAGETQYF | 13 | TRBJ2-5 | TRBV7-6
CASRSGTGSYEQYF | 14 | TRBJ2-7 | TRBV5-1
CASSQEIGTAGNTIYF | 16 | TRBJ1-3 | TRBV4-2
CASRPDQYNEQFF | 13 | TRBJ2-1 | TRBV5-1
CASSDQGLAGEQFF | 14 | TRBJ2-1 | TRBV9
CASSFQAYNEQFF | 13 | TRBJ2-1 | TRBV5-1
CASRLTGGVSSGANVLTF | 18 | TRBJ2-6 | TRBV19
CASSEFREGRNYGYTF | 16 | TRBJ1-2 | TRBV6-4
CASSGGHRLDYTF | 13 | TRBJ1-2 | TRBV28
CAIQGRLEETQYF | 13 | TRBJ2-5 | TRBV10-3
CASSIVTHNQPQHF | 14 | TRBJ1-5 | TRBV19
CARSLDWGTF | 10 | TRBJ1-2 | TRBV5-3
CASSFRQGGLNEQYF | 15 | TRBJ2-7 | TRBV5-1
CASSLNPGTGVDTQYF | 16 | TRBJ2-3 | TRBV5-1
CASSSHRSSGTDSDSYGYTF | 20 | TRBJ1-2 | TRBV5-1
CASSDGSGGSFFEYF | 15 | TRBJ2-7 | TRBV6-1
CASSLLGPSTGELFF | 15 | TRBJ2-2 | TRBV7-2
CASSLPRTGDEKLFF | 15 | TRBJ1-4 | TRBV28
CATTGLAGQGTQYF | 14 | TRBJ2-3 | TRBV10-3
CASSEVPGDEQFF | 13 | TRBJ2-1 | TRBV6-5
CAWSKLNYEQYF | 12 | - | TRBV30
CASSQVGFGANVLTF | 15 | TRBJ2-6 | TRBV4-1
CASSLRAGGETQYF | 14 | TRBJ2-5 | TRBV27
CASSPGQSYEQYF | 13 | TRBJ2-7 | TRBV7-9
CASSQGGSYNEQFF | 14 | TRBJ2-1 | TRBV27
CASSLHDNEQFF | 12 | TRBJ2-1 | TRBV5-1